This entry concerns a single T cell receptor beta chain. With 4 bases removed from V and 2 bases from J, the gap between germline ends came to 9 bases. There are 14 residues in the CDR3. Germline CDR1 LNHDA, CDR2 SQIVND (reference sequence). The entry originates in a study of blood T cell repertoires in COVID-19. Assay used: immunoSEQ multiplex PCR; TCRdb lists only in-frame clones, some missing. The table lists more than 100,000 clones, almost 90% of them singletons. The sequence was collected from a woman aged 50 to 60 with active or convalescent COVID-19. Sequenced input: peripheral blood. The V gene is TRBV19, the J gene TRBJ1-5; D remains unclear. Here the CDR3 DNA reads TGTGCCAGTAGTAACCAGATGGGCAATCAGCCCCAGCATTTT. Translation: CASSNQMGNQPQHF.